This TCR beta chain was identified in a study of control samples from healthy donors and cancer patients. Germline V gene sequence: CDR1 SGDLS, CDR2 YYNGEE. CDR3 length: 18 amino acids. Deletions cut 3 bases from V and 5 bases from J, with 27 bases between. Using immunoSEQ multiplex PCR, the repertoire was profiled, and TCRdb retains in-frame clones only, with some absent. The table shows about 130,000 clones, with roughly 88% occurring only once. Sequenced sample: blood. The V call is TRBV9, the J call TRBJ2-7; D may correspond to TRBD1 or TRBD2 (5 bases each). This clonotype was obtained from a man aged 50 to 60 in good health. As DNA, the CDR3 is TGTGCCAGCAGCGCCTCAAGAGCCCAGACAGTGGGACGGGACGAGCAGTACTTC. Encoded protein: CASSASRAQTVGRDEQYF.